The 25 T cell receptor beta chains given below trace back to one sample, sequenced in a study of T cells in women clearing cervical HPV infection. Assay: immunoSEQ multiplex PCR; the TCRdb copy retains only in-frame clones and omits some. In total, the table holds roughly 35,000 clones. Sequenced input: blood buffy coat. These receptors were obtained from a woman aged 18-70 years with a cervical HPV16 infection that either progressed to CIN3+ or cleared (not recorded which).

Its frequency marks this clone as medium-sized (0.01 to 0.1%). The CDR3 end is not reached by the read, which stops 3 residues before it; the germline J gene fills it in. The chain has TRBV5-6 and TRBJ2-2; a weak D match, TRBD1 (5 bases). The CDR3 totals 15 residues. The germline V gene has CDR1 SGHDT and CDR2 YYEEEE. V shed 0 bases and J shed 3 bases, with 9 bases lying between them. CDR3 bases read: TGTGCCAGCAGCTTGGTGCAGGGCGACACCGGGGAG. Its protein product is CASSLVQGDTGE. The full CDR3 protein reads CASSLVQGDTGELFF. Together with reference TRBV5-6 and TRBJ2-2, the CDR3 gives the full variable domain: DAGVTQSPTHLIKTRGQQVTLRCSPKSGHDTVSWYQQALGQGPQFIFQYYEEEERQRGNFPDRFSGHQFPNYSSELNVNALLLGDSALYLCASSLVQGDTGELFFGEGSRLTVL.

The CDR3 sequence: CASSPRGTNEKLFF. The DNA read from the CDR3 is TGTGCCAGCTCACCAAGGGGGACTAATGAAAAG. The chain links TRBV18 to TRBJ2-2, with a tentative D call TRBD2 (7 bases). The read gets to within 3 residues of the CDR3 end, and the germline J gene fills in the rest. The V gene's germline CDR1 is KGHSH and CDR2 LQKENI. CDR3 length: 14 amino acids.

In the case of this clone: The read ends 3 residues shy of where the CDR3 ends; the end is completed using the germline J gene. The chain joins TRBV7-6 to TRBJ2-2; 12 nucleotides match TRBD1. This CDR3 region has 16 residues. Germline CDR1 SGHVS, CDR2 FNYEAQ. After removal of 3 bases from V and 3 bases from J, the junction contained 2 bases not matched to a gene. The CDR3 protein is CASSLGQGAYTGELFF. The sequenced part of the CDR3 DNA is TGTGCCAGCAGCTTGGGACAGGGGGCATACACCGGGGAG.

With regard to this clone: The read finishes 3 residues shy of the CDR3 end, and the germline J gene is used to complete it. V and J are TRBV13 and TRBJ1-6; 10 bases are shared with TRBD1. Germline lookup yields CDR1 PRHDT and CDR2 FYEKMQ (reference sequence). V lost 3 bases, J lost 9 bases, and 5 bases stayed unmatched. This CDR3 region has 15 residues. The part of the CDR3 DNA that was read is TGTGCCAGCAGCTTCCGGGACAGGGGAAGTTCACCC. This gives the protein CASSFRDRGSSP. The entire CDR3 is CASSFRDRGSSPLHF.

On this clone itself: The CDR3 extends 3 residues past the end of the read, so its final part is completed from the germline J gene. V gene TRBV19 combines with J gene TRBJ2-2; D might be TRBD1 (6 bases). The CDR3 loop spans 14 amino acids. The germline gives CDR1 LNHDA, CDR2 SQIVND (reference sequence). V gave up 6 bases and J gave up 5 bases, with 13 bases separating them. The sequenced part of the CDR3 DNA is TGTGCCAGTAGCAATAGACAGGCAACCGGGGAG. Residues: CASSNRQATGE. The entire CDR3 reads CASSNRQATGELFF.

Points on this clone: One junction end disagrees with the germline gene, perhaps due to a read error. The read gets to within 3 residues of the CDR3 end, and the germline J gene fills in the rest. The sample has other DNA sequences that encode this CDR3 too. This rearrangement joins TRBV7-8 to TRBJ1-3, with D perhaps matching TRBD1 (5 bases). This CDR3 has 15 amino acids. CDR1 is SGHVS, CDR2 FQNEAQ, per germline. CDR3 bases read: TGTGCCAGCAGCCTTCAGGGTAGCTCTGGAAACACT. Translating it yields CASSLQGSSGNT. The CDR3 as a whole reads CASSLQGSSGNTIYF.

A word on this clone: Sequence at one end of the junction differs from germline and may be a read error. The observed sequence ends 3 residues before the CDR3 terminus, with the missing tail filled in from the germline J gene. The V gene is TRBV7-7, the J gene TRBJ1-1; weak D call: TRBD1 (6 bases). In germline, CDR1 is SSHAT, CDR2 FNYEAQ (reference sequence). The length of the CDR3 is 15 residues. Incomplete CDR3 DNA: TGTGCTAGCAGCTTATTTTCCGGGGGGCGTGAGACA. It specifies CASSLFSGGRET. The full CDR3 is CASSLFSGGRETAFF.

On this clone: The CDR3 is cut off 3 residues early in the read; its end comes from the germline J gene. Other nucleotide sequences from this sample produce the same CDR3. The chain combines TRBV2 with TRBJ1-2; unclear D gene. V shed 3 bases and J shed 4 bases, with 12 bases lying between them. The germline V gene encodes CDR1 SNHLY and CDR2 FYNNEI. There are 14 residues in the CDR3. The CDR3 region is CASSETPKSYGYTF. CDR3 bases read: TGTGCCAGCAGTGAGACACCCAAGTCCTATGGC.

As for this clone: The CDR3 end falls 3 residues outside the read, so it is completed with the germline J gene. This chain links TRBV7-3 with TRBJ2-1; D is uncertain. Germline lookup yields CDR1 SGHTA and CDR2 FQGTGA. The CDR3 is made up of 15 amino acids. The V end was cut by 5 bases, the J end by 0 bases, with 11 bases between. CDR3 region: CASSRDLASYNEQFF. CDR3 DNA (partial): TGTGCCAGCAGCCGCGATTTAGCCTCCTACAATGAG.

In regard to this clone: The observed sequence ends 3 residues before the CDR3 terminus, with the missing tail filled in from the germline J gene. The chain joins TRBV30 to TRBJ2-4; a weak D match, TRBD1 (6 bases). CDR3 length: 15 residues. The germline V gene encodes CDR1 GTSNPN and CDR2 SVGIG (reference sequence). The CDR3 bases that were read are TGTGCCTGGATGATGGACCACAGGGATCCCTATGGT. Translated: CAWMMDHRDPYG. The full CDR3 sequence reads CAWMMDHRDPYGQYF.

CDR3 DNA (partial): TGTGCCAGTAGCGGGGGATTACAAGAGACC. Translation: CASSGGLQET. The whole CDR3 protein is CASSGGLQETQYF. The chain couples TRBV19 to TRBJ2-5; D is possibly TRBD2 (6 bases). The read falls 3 residues short of the CDR3 end, and the missing part is taken from the germline J gene. The V gene's germline CDR1 is LNHDA and CDR2 SQIVND (reference sequence). The CDR3 extends over 13 amino acids. The V gene lost 6 bases and the J gene lost 2 bases, with 10 bases spanning the gap.

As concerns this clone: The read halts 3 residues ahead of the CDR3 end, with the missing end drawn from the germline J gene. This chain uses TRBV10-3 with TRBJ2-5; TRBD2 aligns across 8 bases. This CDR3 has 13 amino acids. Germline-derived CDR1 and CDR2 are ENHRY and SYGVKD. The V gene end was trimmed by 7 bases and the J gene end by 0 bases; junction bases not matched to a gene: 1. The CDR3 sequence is CAITSGYQETQYF. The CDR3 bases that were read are TGTGCCATCACTAGCGGGTACCAAGAGACC.

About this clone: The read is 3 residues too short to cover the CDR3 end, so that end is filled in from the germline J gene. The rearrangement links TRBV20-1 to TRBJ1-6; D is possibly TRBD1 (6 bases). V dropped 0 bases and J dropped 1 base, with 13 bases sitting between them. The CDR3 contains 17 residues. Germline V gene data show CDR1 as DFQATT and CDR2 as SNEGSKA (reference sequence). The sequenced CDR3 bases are TGCAGTGCTAGAGATGGCAGGGGTGGATCCTATAATTCACCC. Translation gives CSARDGRGGSYNSP. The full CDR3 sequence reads CSARDGRGGSYNSPLHF.

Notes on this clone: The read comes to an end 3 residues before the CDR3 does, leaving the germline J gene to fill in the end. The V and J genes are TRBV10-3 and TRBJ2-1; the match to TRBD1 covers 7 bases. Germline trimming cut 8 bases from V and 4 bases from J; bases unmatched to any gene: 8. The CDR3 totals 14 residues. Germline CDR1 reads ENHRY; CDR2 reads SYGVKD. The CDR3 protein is CAISAGTEYNEQFF. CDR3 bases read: TGTGCCATCTCCGCCGGGACAGAGTACAATGAG.

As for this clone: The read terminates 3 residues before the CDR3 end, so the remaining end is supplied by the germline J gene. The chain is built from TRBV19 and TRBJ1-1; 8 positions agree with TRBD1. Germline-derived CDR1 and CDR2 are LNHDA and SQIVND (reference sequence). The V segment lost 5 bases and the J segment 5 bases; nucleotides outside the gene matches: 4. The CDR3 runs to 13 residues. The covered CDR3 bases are TGTGCCAGTAGTGGACAGGGAGGGACTGAA. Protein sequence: CASSGQGGTE. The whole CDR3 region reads CASSGQGGTEAFF.

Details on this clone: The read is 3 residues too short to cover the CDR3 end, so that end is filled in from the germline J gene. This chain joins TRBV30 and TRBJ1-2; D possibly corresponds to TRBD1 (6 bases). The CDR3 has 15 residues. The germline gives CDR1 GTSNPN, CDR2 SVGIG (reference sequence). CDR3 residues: CAWSAFGGGPNDYTF. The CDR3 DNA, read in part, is TGTGCCTGGAGTGCTTTTGGCGGGGGGCCCAACGAC.

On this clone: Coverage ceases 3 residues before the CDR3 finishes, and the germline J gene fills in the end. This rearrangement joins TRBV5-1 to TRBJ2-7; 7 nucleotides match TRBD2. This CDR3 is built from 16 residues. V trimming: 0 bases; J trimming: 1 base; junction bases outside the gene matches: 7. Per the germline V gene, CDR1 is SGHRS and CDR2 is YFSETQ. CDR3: CASSLVSGAPSYEQYF. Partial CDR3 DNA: TGCGCCAGCAGCTTGGTAAGCGGGGCCCCTTCCTACGAG. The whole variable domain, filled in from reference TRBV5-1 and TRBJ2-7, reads KAGVTQTPRYLIKTRGQQVTLSCSPISGHRSVSWYQQTPGQGLQFLFEYFSETQRNKGNFPGRFSGRQFSNSRSEMNVSTLELGDSALYLCASSLVSGAPSYEQYFGPGTRLTVT.

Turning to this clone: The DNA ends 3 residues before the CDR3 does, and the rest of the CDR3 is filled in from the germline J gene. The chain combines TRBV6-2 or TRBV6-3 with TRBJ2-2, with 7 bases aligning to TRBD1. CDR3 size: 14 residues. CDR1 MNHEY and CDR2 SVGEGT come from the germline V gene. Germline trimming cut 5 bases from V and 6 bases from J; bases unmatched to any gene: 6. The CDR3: CASSRPGGAGELFF. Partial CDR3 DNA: TGTGCCAGCAGTAGGCCAGGGGGAGCCGGGGAG.

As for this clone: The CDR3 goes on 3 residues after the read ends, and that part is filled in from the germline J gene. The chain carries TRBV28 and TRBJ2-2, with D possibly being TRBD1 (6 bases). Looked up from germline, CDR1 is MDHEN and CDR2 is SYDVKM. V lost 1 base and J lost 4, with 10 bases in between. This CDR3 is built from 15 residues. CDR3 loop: CASSLSDRSTGELFF. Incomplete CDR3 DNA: TGTGCCAGCAGTTTATCGGACAGATCCACCGGGGAG.

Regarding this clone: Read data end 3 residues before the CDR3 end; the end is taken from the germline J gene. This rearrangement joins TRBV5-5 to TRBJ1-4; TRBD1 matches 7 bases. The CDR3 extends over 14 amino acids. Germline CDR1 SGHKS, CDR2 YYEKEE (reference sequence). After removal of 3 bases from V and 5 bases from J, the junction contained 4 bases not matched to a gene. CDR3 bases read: TGTGCCAGCAGCTCGGGACAGCAGAATGAAAAA. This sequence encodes CASSSGQQNEK. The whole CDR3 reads CASSSGQQNEKLFF.

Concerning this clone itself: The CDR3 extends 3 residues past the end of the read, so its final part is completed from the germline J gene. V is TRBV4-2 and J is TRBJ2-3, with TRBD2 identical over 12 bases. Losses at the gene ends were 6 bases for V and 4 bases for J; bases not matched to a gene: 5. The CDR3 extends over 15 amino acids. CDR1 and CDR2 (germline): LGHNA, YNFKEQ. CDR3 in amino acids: CASRDPSGGADTQYF. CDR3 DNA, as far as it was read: TGTGCCAGCAGGGATCCTAGCGGGGGGGCAGATACG.

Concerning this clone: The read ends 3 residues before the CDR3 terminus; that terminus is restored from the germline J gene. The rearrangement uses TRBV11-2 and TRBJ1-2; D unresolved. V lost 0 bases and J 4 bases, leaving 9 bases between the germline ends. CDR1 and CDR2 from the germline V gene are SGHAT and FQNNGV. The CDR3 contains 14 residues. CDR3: CASSLEPQSYGYTF. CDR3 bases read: TGTGCCAGCAGCTTAGAGCCACAGTCCTATGGC. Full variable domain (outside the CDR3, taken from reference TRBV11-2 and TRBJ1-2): EAGVAQSPRYKIIEKRQSVAFWCNPISGHATLYWYQQILGQGPKLLIQFQNNGVVDDSQLPKDRFSAERLKGVDSTLKIQPAKLEDSAVYLCASSLEPQSYGYTFGSGTRLTVV.

The CDR3 loop is CASSLGVGEGETQYF. CDR3 DNA (partial): TGTGCCAGCAGCTTAGGTGTGGGCGAAGGGGAGACC. The genes are TRBV11-3 and TRBJ2-5; the D is unclear. The CDR3 end lies 3 residues beyond the end of the read and is filled in from the germline J gene. Trimming took 1 base from V and 5 from J, leaving 14 bases between them. The CDR3 is 15 residues long. CDR1 is SGHNT and CDR2 is YENEEA in the germline V gene.

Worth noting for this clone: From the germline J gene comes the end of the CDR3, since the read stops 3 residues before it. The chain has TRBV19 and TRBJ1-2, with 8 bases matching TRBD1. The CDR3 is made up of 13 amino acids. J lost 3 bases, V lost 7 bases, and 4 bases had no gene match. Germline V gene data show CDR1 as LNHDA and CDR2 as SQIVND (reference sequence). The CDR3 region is CASKNRGDYGYTF. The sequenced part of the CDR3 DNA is TGTGCCAGTAAGAACAGGGGGGACTATGGC.

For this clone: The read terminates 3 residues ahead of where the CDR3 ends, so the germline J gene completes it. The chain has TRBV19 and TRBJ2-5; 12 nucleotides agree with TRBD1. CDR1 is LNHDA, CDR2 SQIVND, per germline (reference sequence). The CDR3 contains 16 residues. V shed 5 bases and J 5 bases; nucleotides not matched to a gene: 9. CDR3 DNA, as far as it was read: TGTGCCAGTAGTGAAACGGGACAGGGGGCTAGGGAGACC. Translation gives CASSETGQGARET. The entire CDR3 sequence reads CASSETGQGARETQYF. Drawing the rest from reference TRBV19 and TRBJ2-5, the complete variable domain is DGGITQSPKYLFRKEGQNVTLSCEQNLNHDAMYWYRQDPGQGLRLIYYSQIVNDFQKGDIAEGYSVSREKKESFPLTVTSAQKNPTAFYLCASSETGQGARETQYFGPGTRLLVL.